This T cell receptor (beta chain) was sequenced for a study of CD8+ T cells in alopecia areata. Worth noting for this clone: Antigen: not known.

As the sequencing template, cDNA was produced by extracting RNA and reverse transcribing it. Sequencing was performed with immunoSEQ multiplex PCR; in TCRdb, only in-frame clones are kept and a portion is missing. The table has a few hundred thousand clones, approximately 53% seen once. Study-wide points: Although TCR sharing was seen in mice, sharing across patients was less clear, possibly for HLA-related reasons.

The TCR was taken from a human donor in good health. Sequences were obtained from CD8+ T cells sorted from blood.

The CDR3, as DNA: TGCAGCGTTGTTGGAACCCGCGTGAACACTGAAGCTTTCTTT. Protein: CSVVGTRVNTEAFF. The chain uses TRBV29-1 and TRBJ1-1; no clear D gene. Germline CDR1 reads SQVTM; CDR2 reads ANQGSEA. CDR3 length: 14 amino acids. V lost 4 bases to trimming and J lost 0 bases, with 12 bases between them.